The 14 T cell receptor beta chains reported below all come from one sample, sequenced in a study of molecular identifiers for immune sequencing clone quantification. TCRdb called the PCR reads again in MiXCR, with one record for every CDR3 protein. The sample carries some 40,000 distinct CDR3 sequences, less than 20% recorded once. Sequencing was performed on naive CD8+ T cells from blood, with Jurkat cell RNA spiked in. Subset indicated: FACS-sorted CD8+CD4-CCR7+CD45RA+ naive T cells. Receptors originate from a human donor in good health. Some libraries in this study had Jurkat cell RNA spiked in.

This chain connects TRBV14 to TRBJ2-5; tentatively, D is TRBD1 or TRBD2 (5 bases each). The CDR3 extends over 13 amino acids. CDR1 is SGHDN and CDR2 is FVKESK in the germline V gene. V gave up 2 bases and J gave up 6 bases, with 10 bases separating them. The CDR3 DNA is TGTGCCAGCAGCCAATGGAAGGGACAGACCCAGTACTTC. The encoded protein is CASSQWKGQTQYF. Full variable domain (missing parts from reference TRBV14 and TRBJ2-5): EAGVTQFPSHSVIEKGQTVTLRCDPISGHDNLYWYRRVMGKEIKFLLHFVKESKQDESGMPNNRFLAERTGGTYSTLKVQPAELEDSGVYFCASSQWKGQTQYFGPGTRLLVL.

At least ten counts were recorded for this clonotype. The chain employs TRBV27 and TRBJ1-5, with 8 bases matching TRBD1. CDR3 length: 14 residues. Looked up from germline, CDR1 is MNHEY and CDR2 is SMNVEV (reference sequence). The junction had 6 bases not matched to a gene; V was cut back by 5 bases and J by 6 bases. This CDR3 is CASSRTGKGQPQHF. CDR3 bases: TGTGCCAGCAGTAGGACAGGGAAGGGTCAGCCCCAGCATTTT.

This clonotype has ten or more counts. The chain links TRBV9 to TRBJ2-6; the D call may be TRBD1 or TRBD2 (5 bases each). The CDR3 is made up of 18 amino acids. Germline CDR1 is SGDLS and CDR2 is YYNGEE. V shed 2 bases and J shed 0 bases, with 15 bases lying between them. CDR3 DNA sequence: TGTGCCAGCAGCGTGACCGGGACCCCAAACTCTGGGGCCAACGTCCTGACTTTC. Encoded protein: CASSVTGTPNSGANVLTF. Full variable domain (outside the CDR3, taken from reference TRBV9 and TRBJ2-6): DSGVTQTPKHLITATGQRVTLRCSPRSGDLSVYWYQQSLDQGLQFLIQYYNGEERAKGNILERFSAQQFPDLHSELNLSSLELGDSALYFCASSVTGTPNSGANVLTFGAGSRLTVL.

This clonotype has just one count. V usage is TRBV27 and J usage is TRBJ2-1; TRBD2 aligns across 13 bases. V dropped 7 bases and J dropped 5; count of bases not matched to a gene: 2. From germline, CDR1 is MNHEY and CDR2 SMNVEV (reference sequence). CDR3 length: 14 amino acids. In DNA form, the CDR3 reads TGTGCCAGCAAAGGGACTAGCGGGAACAATGAGCAGTTCTTC. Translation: CASKGTSGNNEQFF.

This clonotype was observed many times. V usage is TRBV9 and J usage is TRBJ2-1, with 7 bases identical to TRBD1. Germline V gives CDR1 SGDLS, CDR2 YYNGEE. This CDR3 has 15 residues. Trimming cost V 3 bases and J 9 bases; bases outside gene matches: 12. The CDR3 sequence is CASSDRGGAVGEQFF. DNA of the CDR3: TGTGCCAGCAGCGACAGGGGCGGAGCGGTTGGTGAGCAGTTCTTC.

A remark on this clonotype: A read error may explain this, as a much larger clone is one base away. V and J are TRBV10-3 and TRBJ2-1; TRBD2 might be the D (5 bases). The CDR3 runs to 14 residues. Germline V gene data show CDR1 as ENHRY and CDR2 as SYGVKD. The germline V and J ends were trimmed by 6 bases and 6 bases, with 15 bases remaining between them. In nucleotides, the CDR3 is TGTGCCATCAGGGATGTGGGAGCAGGCAATGAGCAGTTCTTC. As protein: CAIRDVGAGNEQFF.

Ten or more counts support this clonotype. The DNA of the CDR3 is TGTGCCAGCAGCCAAGTCGCTGGGGGATACGAGCAGTACTTC. It translates to CASSQVAGGYEQYF. V usage is TRBV14 and J usage is TRBJ2-7, with D perhaps given as TRBD1 or TRBD2 (5 bases each). Germline V gene data show CDR1 as SGHDN and CDR2 as FVKESK. V lost 1 base to trimming and J lost 4 bases, with 11 bases between them. This CDR3 is 14 amino acids long.

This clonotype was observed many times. The CDR3 DNA reads TGCGCCAGCAGCCAGCTACAGGGGGCGCGGTACGAGCAGTACTTC. Encoded protein: CASSQLQGARYEQYF. The chain carries TRBV4-1 and TRBJ2-7, with 9 bases that match TRBD1. The length of the CDR3 is 15 residues. CDR1 and CDR2 from the germline V gene are MGHRA and YSYEKL. Trimming cost V 3 bases and J 4 bases; bases outside gene matches: 7.

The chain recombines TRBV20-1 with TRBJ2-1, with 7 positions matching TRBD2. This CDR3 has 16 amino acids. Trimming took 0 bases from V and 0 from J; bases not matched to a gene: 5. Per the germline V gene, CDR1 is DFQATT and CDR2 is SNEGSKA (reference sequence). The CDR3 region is CSARDPSGASYNEQFF. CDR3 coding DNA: TGCAGTGCTAGAGATCCTAGCGGCGCCTCCTACAATGAGCAGTTCTTC.

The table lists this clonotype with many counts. The CDR3 here is CASSLEVQPQHF. As DNA, the CDR3 is TGTGCCAGCAGCTTAGAAGTTCAGCCCCAGCATTTT. V is TRBV7-8 and J is TRBJ1-5, with D unresolved. Trimming cost V 1 base and J 6 bases, with 4 bases left between them. Germline CDR1 and CDR2: SGHVS and FQNEAQ. CDR3 size: 12 residues.

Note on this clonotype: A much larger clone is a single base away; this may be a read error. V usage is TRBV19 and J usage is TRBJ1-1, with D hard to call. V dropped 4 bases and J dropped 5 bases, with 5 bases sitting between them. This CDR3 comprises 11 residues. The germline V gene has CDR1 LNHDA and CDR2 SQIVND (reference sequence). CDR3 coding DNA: TGTGCCAGTAGTACCTGGACTGAAGCTTTCTTT. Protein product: CASSTWTEAFF.

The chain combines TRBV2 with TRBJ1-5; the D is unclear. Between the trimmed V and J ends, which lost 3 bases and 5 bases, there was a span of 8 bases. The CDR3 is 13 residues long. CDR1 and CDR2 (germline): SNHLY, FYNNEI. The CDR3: CASSDLGYQPQHF. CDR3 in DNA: TGTGCCAGCAGTGACCTGGGTTATCAGCCCCAGCATTTT.

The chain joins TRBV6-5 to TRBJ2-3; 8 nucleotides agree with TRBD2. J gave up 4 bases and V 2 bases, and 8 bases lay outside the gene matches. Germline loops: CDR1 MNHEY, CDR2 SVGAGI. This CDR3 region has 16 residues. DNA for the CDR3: TGTGCCAGCAGTTACGGACAGCGGGAGTACCCAGATACGCAGTATTTT. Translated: CASSYGQREYPDTQYF.

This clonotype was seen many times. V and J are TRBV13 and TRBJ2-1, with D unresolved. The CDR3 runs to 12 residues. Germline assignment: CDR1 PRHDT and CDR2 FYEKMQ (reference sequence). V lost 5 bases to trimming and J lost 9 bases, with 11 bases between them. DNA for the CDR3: TGTGCCAGCAGCGCAATAGTCCGTGAGCAGTTCTTC. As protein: CASSAIVREQFF.